A selection of T cell receptor beta chains follows, all from one sample in a study of T cells after yellow fever vaccination. Each CDR3 protein gets one entry after TCRdb re-called the 5' RACE reads with MiXCR. The sample yields about 340,000 distinct CDR3 sequences, 8% to 10% seen once. This specimen consisted of PBMCs, obtained on the day of the first yellow fever vaccination. The origin of the receptors is a man between 18 and 29 years old who received the YFV17D yellow fever vaccine. CDR3s include the opening cysteine and the closing phenylalanine or tryptophan. D genes are given only for firm matches. The size field is filled for only some rows; it gives once, few, many or a size class.

size: few
V: TRBV12-3/TRBV12-4
D: -
J: TRBJ2-7
DNA: TGTGCCAGCAGTGACCGAACCTACGAGCAGTACTTC
CDR3: CASSDRTYEQYF

size: many
V: TRBV12-3/TRBV12-4
D: TRBD2
J: TRBJ2-5
DNA: TGTGCCAGCAGTTTGAGGGGCGGGGGGGCCTGGGAGACCCAGTACTTC
CDR3: CASSLRGGGAWETQYF

size: few
V: TRBV7-2
D: TRBD1
J: TRBJ2-2
DNA: TGTGCCACTCCGGGACAGGATAACACCGGGGAGCTGTTTTTT
CDR3: CATPGQDNTGELFF

size: many
V: TRBV18
D: TRBD1
J: TRBJ2-1
DNA: TGTGCCAGCTCACCCCTGCTCGGACAGGAGAACAATGAGCAGTTCTTC
CDR3: CASSPLLGQENNEQFF

size: many
V: TRBV4-2
D: -
J: TRBJ2-2
DNA: TGTGCCAGCAGCCAAGCATCCCGAAACACCGGGGAGCTGTTTTTT
CDR3: CASSQASRNTGELFF

size: -
V: TRBV5-5
D: TRBD1
J: TRBJ2-1
DNA: TGTGCCAGCAGCACCGGGACAGGGAGGAATGAGCAGTTCTTC
CDR3: CASSTGTGRNEQFF

size: few
V: TRBV6-1
D: -
J: TRBJ2-5
DNA: TGTGCCACCAAACGGACCACCAGGTCCCAAGAGACCCAGTACTTC
CDR3: CATKRTTRSQETQYF

size: -
V: TRBV20-1
D: TRBD1
J: TRBJ1-1
DNA: TGCAGTGCTAGAGACCGGGACAGGGGGTACACTGAAGCTTTCTTT
CDR3: CSARDRDRGYTEAFF

size: few
V: TRBV20-1
D: -
J: TRBJ2-1
DNA: TGCAGTGCTAGAGATAGGGGGGGCCCCTACAATGAGCAGTTCTTC
CDR3: CSARDRGGPYNEQFF

size: -
V: TRBV27
D: -
J: TRBJ2-2
DNA: TGTGCCAGCCACCGGAACACCGGGGAGCTGTTTTTT
CDR3: CASHRNTGELFF

size: few
V: TRBV3-1
D: -
J: TRBJ2-7
DNA: TGTGCCAGCAGTCTCTCGAACGAGCAGTACTTC
CDR3: CASSLSNEQYF

size: few
V: TRBV20-1
D: -
J: TRBJ2-6
DNA: TGCAGTGCTCTCCGGGACACCTCTGGGGCCAACGTCCTGACTTTC
CDR3: CSALRDTSGANVLTF

size: few
V: TRBV7-9
D: -
J: TRBJ1-2
DNA: TGTGCCAGCAGCTTAGACCCGTCGTTGGTCCAATATGGCTACACCTTC
CDR3: CASSLDPSLVQYGYTF

size: many
V: TRBV25-1
D: TRBD1
J: TRBJ1-1
DNA: TGTGCCACCCAGGGGGCGGCGAACACTGAAGCTTTCTTT
CDR3: CATQGAANTEAFF

size: -
V: TRBV5-4
D: -
J: TRBJ1-5
DNA: TGTGCCAGCAGCTTCGAGGGGAGCAATCAGCCCCAGCATTTT
CDR3: CASSFEGSNQPQHF

size: many
V: TRBV7-2
D: TRBD1
J: TRBJ2-7
DNA: TGTGCCAGCAGCCGAAATCAGGGGGCATACGAGCAGTACTTC
CDR3: CASSRNQGAYEQYF

size: many
V: TRBV7-8
D: -
J: TRBJ1-1
DNA: TGTGCCAGCAGCTTCGAGGGGGGGGACACTGAAGCTTTCTTT
CDR3: CASSFEGGDTEAFF

size: -
V: TRBV2
D: -
J: TRBJ1-4
DNA: TGTGCCAGCAGTGATGGGCTAAACTCGAGTGAAAAACTGTTTTTT
CDR3: CASSDGLNSSEKLFF

size: few
V: TRBV14
D: -
J: TRBJ2-1
DNA: TGTGCCAGCAGCTTAAGCAGGGGTTCCAATGAGCAGTTCTTC
CDR3: CASSLSRGSNEQFF

size: many
V: TRBV20-1
D: -
J: TRBJ2-5
DNA: TGCAGTGCCGACGCACAAATTCAAGAGACCCAGTACTTC
CDR3: CSADAQIQETQYF

size: -
V: TRBV24-1
D: -
J: TRBJ2-2
DNA: TGTGCCACCAGTGACCCAAAGCTGTATGAGGCCGGGGAGCTGTTTTTT
CDR3: CATSDPKLYEAGELFF

size: few
V: TRBV12-5
D: -
J: TRBJ2-7
DNA: TGTGCTAGTGGTTTGCTAGCCGGTTGGGATCGTCACACCTACGAGCAGTACTTC
CDR3: CASGLLAGWDRHTYEQYF